This T cell receptor beta chain originates from a study of blood T cell repertoires in COVID-19. Study context: PBMCs, B-cell-depleted T cells, or T cells provided the cDNA or gDNA that made up the material.

CDR3 length: 16 residues. Trimming took off 3 bases at V and 2 bases at J, with 16 bases between the two ends. Germline CDR1 reads SGHRS; CDR2 reads YFSETQ. Libraries were prepared by immunoSEQ multiplex PCR; TCRdb keeps only in-frame clonotypes and omits some of them. Among about 240,000 clones, 87% were seen once, and the ten largest hold 6% to 9%. This chain links TRBV5-1 with TRBJ2-3; possibly TRBD2 for D (6 bases). Input material: peripheral blood. The clonotype comes from a man between 60 and 75 years old who had recovered from COVID-19. The CDR3 coding sequence is TGCGCCAGCAGCTCTACGGCGGGGCGTACCACAGATACGCAGTATTTT. This encodes CASSSTAGRTTDTQYF.